This TCR beta chain came from a study of beta chain features in type 1 diabetes. Heparinised blood was drawn once per donor, averaging around 110 mL. Markers CD45RO/CCR7/CD25/CD127/CD95/CD27 served to sort CD4+ naive, central memory, regulatory and stem cell-like memory cells. Since all of the isolated RNA was reverse transcribed, expressed TCRB transcripts were what got sequenced. The assay was immunoSEQ multiplex PCR, and TCRdb's table has in-frame clones only and misses some. The table includes roughly 140,000 clones, 8.1% detected once. CDR3 length equals 13 residues. Germline values: CDR1 SGHTA, CDR2 FQGTGA. Trimming removed 5 bases from V and 4 bases from J; junction bases left unmatched: 1.

What was sequenced was central memory CD4+ T cells from blood. The rearrangement uses TRBV7-3 and TRBJ2-7; 11 nucleotides match TRBD1. This TCR came from a man younger than 30 in good health. CDR3 sequence reads: CASSRDRGYEQYF. The CDR3 coding sequence is TGTGCCAGCAGCCGGGACAGGGGGTACGAGCAGTACTTC.